This T cell receptor beta chain was recorded in a study of CD8 T cells in Susac syndrome. Looking at the study overall: Patients with Susac syndrome had blood drawn and were at that point therapy-naive, on corticosteroids, or on intravenous immunoglobulin alone.

Points from the study as a whole: In Susac syndrome, CD4+ T cell repertoires lacked any clonal expansion.

The CDR3 has 14 amino acids. The germline CDR1 and CDR2 sequences are MGHDK and SYGVNS. Trimming took 0 bases from V and 4 from J, leaving 9 bases between them. For this clonotype: What it binds is unknown.

Random hexamers were used to reverse transcribe roughly 0.45 to 1 ug of RNA. Amplification of the TCR beta CDR3 was carried out by immunoSEQ multiplex PCR, which spanned a total of 54 Vbeta and 13 Jbeta segments. TCRdb re-analysed the immunoSEQ multiplex PCR reads in MiXCR, keeping a single row per CDR3 protein. The data show under 250,000 distinct CDR3 sequences, with about 94% seen just once and 0.15% to 0.2% held by the top ten. The gene calls are TRBV25-1 and TRBJ1-2; maybe TRBD1 (5 bases). The receptor comes from a human donor with Susac syndrome. Sequencing input: CD4+ T cells from PBMCs. DNA for the CDR3: TGTGCCAGCAGTGAATACGGGGACGGCTATGGCTACACCTTC. This sequence encodes CASSEYGDGYGYTF.